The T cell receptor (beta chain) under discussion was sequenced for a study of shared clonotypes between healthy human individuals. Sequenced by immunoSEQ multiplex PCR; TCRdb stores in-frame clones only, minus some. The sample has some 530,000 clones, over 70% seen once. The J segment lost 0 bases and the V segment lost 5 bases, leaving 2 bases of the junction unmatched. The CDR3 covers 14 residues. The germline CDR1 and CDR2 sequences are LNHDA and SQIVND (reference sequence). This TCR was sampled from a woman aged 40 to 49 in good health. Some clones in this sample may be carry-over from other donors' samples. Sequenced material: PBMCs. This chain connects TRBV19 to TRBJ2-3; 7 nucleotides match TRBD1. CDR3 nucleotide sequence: TGTGCCAGTAGTTGGGACAGTAGCACAGATACGCAGTATTTT. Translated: CASSWDSSTDTQYF.